Described below is a single T cell receptor (beta chain) sequence and its context. Data came from immunoSEQ multiplex PCR; TCRdb stores just in-frame clones and leaves some out. This table holds tens of thousands of clones, around 93% found once. The germline gives CDR1 MNHEY, CDR2 SVGAGI. This CDR3 region has 14 residues. The V end was cut by 6 bases, the J end by 1 base, with 13 bases between. The data derive from a study of control samples from healthy donors and cancer patients. The TCR originated in a woman aged 40 to 50 with head and neck cancer. The chain uses TRBV6-5 and TRBJ2-7, with D maybe TRBD1 (7 bases). Sequencing was performed on PBMCs. The CDR3 loop is CASRRGTESYEQYF. CDR3 bases: TGTGCCAGCAGGCGCGGGACAGAATCCTACGAGCAGTACTTC.